The rows below give T cell receptor beta chains drawn from one sample of a study of cytomegalovirus exposure and HLA in healthy donors. Using immunoSEQ multiplex PCR, the repertoire was profiled, and TCRdb retains in-frame clones only, with some absent. The table shows some 140,000 clones, with roughly 80% occurring only once. The sample comprised PBMCs. Receptor source: a woman in her forties or fifties in good health and CMV-seropositive. CDR3s include the opening cysteine and the closing phenylalanine or tryptophan. A D gene is named only where the DNA matches it firmly. The listing skips clone size in some rows; elsewhere it reads once, few, many or a size class.

v_call	j_call	clone_size	d_call	cdr3_aa	cdr3_nt
TRBV5-1	TRBJ2-3	.	TRBD1	CASNKPTGLRTDTQYF	TGCGCCAGCAACAAACCGACAGGGCTCCGCACAGATACGCAGTATTTT
TRBV9	TRBJ2-1	.	.	CASSVEAPGNEQFF	TGTGCCAGCAGCGTAGAAGCGCCGGGTAATGAGCAGTTCTTC
TRBV19	TRBJ1-5	.	TRBD1	CASRRTGANQPQHF	TGTGCCAGTAGGCGGACAGGGGCCAATCAGCCCCAGCATTTT
TRBV11-2	TRBJ2-7	.	TRBD2	CASSSPGGGYEQYF	TGTGCCAGCAGCTCACCCGGCGGGGGCTACGAGCAGTACTTC
TRBV5-6	TRBJ1-3	.	.	CASSLAVSSGNTIYF	TGTGCCAGCAGCTTGGCTGTGAGCTCTGGAAACACCATATATTTT
TRBV5-6	TRBJ2-3	.	TRBD2	CASSLAIAGDTDTQYF	TGTGCCAGCAGCTTGGCCATAGCGGGGGACACAGATACGCAGTATTTT
TRBV11-2	TRBJ1-6	.	.	CASTDRAPLHF	TGTGCCAGCACCGATAGAGCGCCCCTCCACTTT
TRBV20-1	TRBJ1-1	few	.	CSARDRREAFF	TGCAGTGCTCGTGACAGGCGTGAAGCTTTCTTT
TRBV28	TRBJ2-1	.	TRBD1	CASSGGAGGSYNEQFF	TGTGCCAGCAGTGGGGGAGCAGGGGGTAGTTACAATGAGCAGTTCTTC
TRBV25-1	TRBJ2-5	.	TRBD1	CASSEPRGRSLQETQYF	TGTGCCAGCAGTGAACCCAGGGGGCGAAGTCTGCAAGAGACCCAGTACTTC
TRBV2	TRBJ1-2	.	TRBD1	CASSEALGTGHTF	TGTGCCAGCAGTGAAGCGCTTGGGACAGGCCACACCTTC
TRBV7-2	TRBJ2-2	few	.	CASSHDRYTGELFF	TGTGCCAGCAGCCACGACAGATACACCGGGGAGCTGTTTTTT
TRBV7-4	TRBJ1-1	.	.	CASSFQGANDTEAFF	TGTGCCAGCAGCTTTCAAGGGGCGAATGACACTGAAGCTTTCTTT
TRBV7-2	TRBJ1-5	.	TRBD1	CASSKQTGNRYQPQHF	TGTGCCAGCAGCAAACAGACAGGGAATCGCTATCAGCCCCAGCATTTT
TRBV5-6	TRBJ1-2	.	.	CASSPGANYGYTF	TGTGCCAGCAGTCCAGGCGCAAACTATGGCTACACCTTC
TRBV4-1	TRBJ1-6	.	.	CASSQEAGNSPLHF	TGCGCCAGCAGCCAAGAGGCAGGGAATTCACCCCTCCACTTT
TRBV28	TRBJ2-1	.	.	CASSLSQGLDEQFF	TGTGCCAGCAGTTTATCCCAGGGTTTGGATGAGCAGTTCTTC
TRBV7-9	TRBJ2-2	.	.	CASSRQANTGELFF	TGTGCCAGCAGCCGTCAGGCAAACACCGGGGAGCTGTTTTTT
TRBV19	TRBJ1-2	once	TRBD1	CASRGTGSFYGYTF	TGTGCCAGTAGGGGGACAGGTAGTTTCTATGGCTACACCTTC
TRBV30	TRBJ1-2	once	.	CAWSVSRGFGYTF	TGTGCCTGGAGTGTAAGCAGGGGATTCGGCTACACCTTC
TRBV9	TRBJ2-7	.	TRBD1	CASSPRRRDSPSYEQYF	TGTGCCAGCAGCCCGAGACGCCGGGACAGCCCCAGCTACGAGCAGTACTTC
TRBV7-8	TRBJ2-7	.	TRBD2	CASSLGEGWEYF	TGTGCCAGCAGCTTAGGGGAGGGTTGGGAGTACTTC
TRBV18	TRBJ1-5	.	.	CASSPTRQNNQPQHF	TGTGCCAGCTCACCTACTCGACAGAACAATCAGCCCCAGCATTTT
TRBV12-1	TRBJ2-5	.	.	CASSGSLERGKAEQETQYF	TGTGCCAGCAGCGGGAGCCTAGAAAGAGGGAAGGCGGAACAAGAGACCCAGTACTTC
TRBV7-9	TRBJ1-6	.	.	CASTSDVANSPLHF	TGTGCCAGCACCTCTGACGTAGCGAATTCACCCCTCCACTTT
TRBV27	TRBJ1-2	.	TRBD1	CASSTGGWGYTF	TGTGCCAGTTCGACAGGGGGCTGGGGCTACACCTTC